These 4 T cell receptor beta chains originate from one sample sequenced in a study of T cells in Graves' hyperthyroidism and ophthalmopathy. Using RNA transcripts as the source, TCR beta CDR3 regions were amplified. The primer set for the first-round RT-PCR of the TCR CDR3 was HTBI. Via MiXCR, TCRdb re-called the multiplex PCR reads, giving one row per CDR3 protein. Among 550,000 to 800,000 distinct CDR3 sequences listed, around 16% were seen once. The sample consisted of blood. The receptors were sampled from a man aged 50-60 years with Graves' hyperthyroidism.

This clonotype was counted at least ten times. The chain is built from TRBV28 and TRBJ1-4; D is uncertain. The CDR3 runs 14 residues. V was trimmed by 7 bases and J by 0 bases, leaving 9 bases between them. The germline CDR1 and CDR2 sequences are MDHEN and SYDVKM. CDR3 protein: CASTRATTNEKLFF. The CDR3 nucleotides are TGTGCCAGCACCCGAGCCACAACTAATGAAAAACTGTTTTTT.

This chain connects TRBV11-2 to TRBJ2-5; 12 bases line up with TRBD2. Germline V gives CDR1 SGHAT, CDR2 FQNNGV. V lost 4 bases, J lost 1 base, and 4 bases stayed unmatched. The CDR3 length is 16 residues. CDR3 in amino acids: CASSSGLAGTQETQYF. In DNA form, the CDR3 reads TGTGCCAGCAGCTCAGGACTAGCGGGAACCCAAGAGACCCAGTACTTC.

This clonotype has a count of ten or more. The genes are TRBV12-3 or TRBV12-4 and TRBJ1-4, with TRBD1 as a possible D gene (5 bases). This CDR3 contains 13 residues. The V and J ends lost 5 bases and 8 bases respectively, with 12 bases between them. The CDR3 here is CASSVRDREKLFF. CDR3 coding DNA: TGTGCCAGCAGTGTGAGGGACCGGGAAAAACTGTTTTTT.

The chain couples TRBV7-2 to TRBJ1-2; perhaps TRBD1 as D (5 bases). The CDR3 covers 15 residues. CDR1 and CDR2 from the germline V gene are SGHTA and FQGNSA. V was shortened by 5 bases and J by 1 base, with 14 bases between the two germline ends. The DNA for the CDR3 is TGTGCCAGCAGCCGGGGGAGACAGAGTAACTATGGCTACACCTTC. This sequence encodes CASSRGRQSNYGYTF.